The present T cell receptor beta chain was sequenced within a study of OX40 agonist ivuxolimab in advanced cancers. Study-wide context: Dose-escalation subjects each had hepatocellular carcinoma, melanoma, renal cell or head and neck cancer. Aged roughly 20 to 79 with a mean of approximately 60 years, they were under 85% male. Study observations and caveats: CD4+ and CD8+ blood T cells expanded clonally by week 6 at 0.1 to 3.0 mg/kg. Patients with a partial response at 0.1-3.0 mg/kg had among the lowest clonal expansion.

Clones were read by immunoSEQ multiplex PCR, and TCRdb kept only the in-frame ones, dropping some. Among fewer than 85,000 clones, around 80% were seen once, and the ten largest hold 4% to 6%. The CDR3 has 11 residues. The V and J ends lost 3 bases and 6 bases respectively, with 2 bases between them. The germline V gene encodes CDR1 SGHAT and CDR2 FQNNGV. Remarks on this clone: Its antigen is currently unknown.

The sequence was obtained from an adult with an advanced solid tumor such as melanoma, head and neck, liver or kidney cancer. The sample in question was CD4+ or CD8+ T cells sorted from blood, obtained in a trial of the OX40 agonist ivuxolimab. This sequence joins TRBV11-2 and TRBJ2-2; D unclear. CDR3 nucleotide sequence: TGTGCCAGCAGCTTGCCCGGGGAGCTGTTTTTT. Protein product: CASSLPGELFF. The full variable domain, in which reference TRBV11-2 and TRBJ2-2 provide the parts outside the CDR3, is EAGVAQSPRYKIIEKRQSVAFWCNPISGHATLYWYQQILGQGPKLLIQFQNNGVVDDSQLPKDRFSAERLKGVDSTLKIQPAKLEDSAVYLCASSLPGELFFGEGSRLTVL.